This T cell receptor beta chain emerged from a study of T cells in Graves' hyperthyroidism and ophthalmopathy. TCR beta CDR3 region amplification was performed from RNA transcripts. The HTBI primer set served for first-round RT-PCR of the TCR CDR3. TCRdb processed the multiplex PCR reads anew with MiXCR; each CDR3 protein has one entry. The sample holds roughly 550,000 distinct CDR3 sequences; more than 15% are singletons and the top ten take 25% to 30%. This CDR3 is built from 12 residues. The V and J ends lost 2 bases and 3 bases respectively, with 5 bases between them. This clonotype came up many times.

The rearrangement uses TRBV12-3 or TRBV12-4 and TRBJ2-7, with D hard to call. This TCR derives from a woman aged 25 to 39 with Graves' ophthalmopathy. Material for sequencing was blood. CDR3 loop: CASSLSYYEQYF. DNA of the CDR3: TGTGCCAGCAGTTTATCTTACTACGAGCAGTACTTC.